This TCR beta chain was sequenced during a study of T cell changes during pregnancy in multiple sclerosis. CDR1 and CDR2 (germline): SGHNT, YYREEE (reference sequence). The ends were cut back, 5 bases at V and 5 bases at J, with 16 bases in the middle. The CDR3 consists of 14 residues. The data were produced by immunoSEQ multiplex PCR, yet TCRdb's version contains in-frame clones alone and is incomplete. This repertoire shows under 60,000 clones, roughly 90% found once; its top ten account for approximately 0.6%. V is TRBV5-4 and J is TRBJ2-5, with D perhaps TRBD2 (5 bases). The sequencing here drew on CD4+ T cells from peripheral blood mononuclear cells, taken after pregnancy. The clonotype was recovered from a female donor with multiple sclerosis, enrolled in a pregnancy study. Here the CDR3 reads CASRLLDSRETQYF. CDR3 coding DNA: TGTGCCAGCAGACTGCTGGACTCCCGGGAGACCCAGTACTTC.